A single sample is the source of the 8 T cell receptor beta chains below, sequenced in a study of blood T cell repertoires in COVID-19. Sequencing was performed with immunoSEQ multiplex PCR; in TCRdb, only in-frame clones are kept and a portion is missing. The table includes under 300,000 clones, around 83% detected once. The sequencing sample was made of peripheral blood. These receptors were taken from a man younger than 35 with active or convalescent COVID-19.

The V gene is TRBV5-1, the J gene TRBJ2-7, with 7 bases lining up with TRBD1. Trimming removed 0 bases from V and 4 bases from J; junction bases left unmatched: 7. Germline values: CDR1 SGHRS, CDR2 YFSETQ. This CDR3 is 15 amino acids long. CDR3 nucleotides: TGCGCCAGCAGCTTGGGAGGGGGCCATGGTTACGAGCAGTACTTC. It yields the protein CASSLGGGHGYEQYF.

For the CDR3, the DNA is TGTGCCAGCAGATGGCAGGGCGGCGCCTACGAGCAGTACTTC. Encoded protein: CASRWQGGAYEQYF. The chain is built from TRBV2 and TRBJ2-7; D is perhaps TRBD1 (5 bases). Trimming shortened V by 6 bases and J by 2 bases, and 14 bases separated the two germline ends. The CDR3 loop spans 14 amino acids. In germline, CDR1 is SNHLY, CDR2 FYNNEI.

The chain recombines TRBV24-1 with TRBJ2-7; tentatively, D is TRBD2 (6 bases). From germline, CDR1 is KGHDR and CDR2 SFDVKD. V dropped 3 bases and J dropped 7 bases, with 15 bases sitting between them. The CDR3 is 14 residues long. The CDR3 here is CATSDGRERGEQYF. For the CDR3, the DNA is TGTGCCACCAGTGATGGTCGGGAGAGGGGAGAGCAGTACTTC.

The chain employs TRBV12-3 or TRBV12-4 and TRBJ1-2; D not certain. V dropped 7 bases and J dropped 5 bases, with 14 bases sitting between them. This CDR3 has 13 amino acids. The CDR3, as DNA: TGTGCCAGCACCGGAACAGCTCGGTATGGCTACACCTTC. Residues: CASTGTARYGYTF.

V gene TRBV10-1 combines with J gene TRBJ2-3, with D possibly TRBD1 on 6 matching bases. Trimming cost V 5 bases and J 0 bases, with 15 bases left between them. CDR1 and CDR2 (germline): WNHNN, SYGVQD (reference sequence). The CDR3 sequence is 16 residues long. In DNA form, the CDR3 reads TGCGCCAGCAGTTTCGAGTGGACAGCAAGCACAGATACGCAGTATTTT. It encodes CASSFEWTASTDTQYF.

This clone was found a few times. The chain employs TRBV28 and TRBJ1-5, with D perhaps matching TRBD1 (5 bases). Germline V gene lookup returns CDR1 MDHEN and CDR2 SYDVKM. The CDR3 totals 13 residues. V was clipped by 3 bases and J by 7 bases, with 10 bases between them. CDR3 protein: CASSLERGQPQHF. The CDR3 DNA sequence: TGTGCCAGCAGTTTGGAAAGGGGACAGCCCCAGCATTTT.

The chain links TRBV6-5 to TRBJ2-1; D is perhaps TRBD1 (5 bases). Germline CDR1 is MNHEY and CDR2 is SVGAGI. The CDR3 contains 12 residues. V shed 5 bases and J shed 5 bases, with 7 bases lying between them. DNA of the CDR3: TGTGCCAGCAGTAAACAGGACAATGAGCAGTTCTTC. Amino acid sequence: CASSKQDNEQFF.

V is TRBV7-6 and J is TRBJ2-5; 7 bases are shared with TRBD2. In germline, CDR1 is SGHVS, CDR2 FNYEAQ. V lost 2 bases and J lost 3; bases outside the gene matches: 9. CDR3 length equals 16 residues. The CDR3 is CASSLRGMGGKETQYF. The DNA of the CDR3 is TGTGCCAGCAGCTTACGTGGTATGGGGGGGAAAGAGACCCAGTACTTC.